This paragraph covers one T cell receptor (beta chain) sequence. Its antigen target is currently unknown. No quality values exist for individual bases; no much larger clone is one base distant. TCRbeta CDR3 regions were amplified from genomic DNA using the immunoSEQ Assay, a bias-controlled multiplex PCR. Under the source paper's analysis protocol: The number of nucleated cells in each sample was estimated from the amplification of reference gene primers within the assay. Sequence reads were collapsed and filtered to measure the absolute abundance of every unique TCRbeta CDR3 rearrangement. For each sample, productive Simpson clonality was calculated by taking the square root of Simpson's diversity index across productive rearrangements. Imported from immuneACCESS, the table was reduced by TCRdb to in-frame sequences with V and J called. These copies leave out some clones; in studies compared against another copy, an unresolved V gene accounts for under half, and the cause of the remainder is not known. V, J and clone size were drawn from that table, and D and trimming were deduced from the DNA. Within this sample are just under 350,000 clones, with about 90% of them counted one time only. The ten largest account for more than 5% of the sample.

This entry belongs to a study of blood T cell repertoires in COVID-19 (TCRdb year 2020). Background on the whole study: The collaborator samples originated in the United States, Italy and Spain and spanned the acute and convalescent phases of COVID-19. A de-identified subject ID, COVID-19 status, age in years and sex were almost always included in the sample metadata. Where HLA class I and class II types were available, the types were taken from metadata supplied by the sample provider, not from assay-based typing. The repertoires were made available in a free public database intended to serve as a resource for research on the immune response to SARS-CoV-2. Samples were obtained from the ongoing ImmuneRACE study (first 160 participants) and from 1,254 subjects provided by 6 global collaborators. The dataset comprised deeply sampled blood TCRbeta repertoires from subjects exposed to, actively infected with, or recovered from COVID-19. The material from the prospective study consisted of cDNA or gDNA derived from T cells, B-cell-depleted T cells, or PBMCs.

Paper-wide results and their limitations: The quantity of clinical and demographic metadata differed by source and by participant and was supplied without curation.

As encoded in the germline V gene, CDR1 is SGDLS while CDR2 is YYNGEE. From its cysteine to its phenylalanine, the CDR3 spans 17 amino acids. Only the CDR3 DNA is retained, 51 bases long and in frame from the first base. Trimming takes 2 bases off V and 4 bases off J; junction bases not matched to a gene: 13. One collaborating source in Seattle enrolled patients during active infection and followed them longitudinally through the course of disease. Collaborating institutions collected whole blood in K2EDTA tubes following their own protocols. For TCRbeta analysis, collaborators shipped samples as frozen whole blood, isolated PBMCs, or DNA extracted from either of those sample types.

The rearranged segments are TRBV9 and TRBJ1-2, and 8 junction bases match TRBD1. The TCR originated in a woman in her forties or fifties with COVID-19, enrolled during active disease. Sequencing was done on a sample of peripheral blood. The nucleotide sequence reads as follows: TGTGCCAGCAGCGTCCGCCCAACGGGACAGGTGGGCTATGGCTACACCTTC. This gives the protein CASSVRPTGQVGYGYTF. Reference TRBV9 and TRBJ1-2 genes cover what lies past the CDR3, so the full variable domain is DSGVTQTPKHLITATGQRVTLRCSPRSGDLSVYWYQQSLDQGLQFLIQYYNGEERAKGNILERFSAQQFPDLHSELNLSSLELGDSALYFCASSVRPTGQVGYGYTFGSGTRLTVV.